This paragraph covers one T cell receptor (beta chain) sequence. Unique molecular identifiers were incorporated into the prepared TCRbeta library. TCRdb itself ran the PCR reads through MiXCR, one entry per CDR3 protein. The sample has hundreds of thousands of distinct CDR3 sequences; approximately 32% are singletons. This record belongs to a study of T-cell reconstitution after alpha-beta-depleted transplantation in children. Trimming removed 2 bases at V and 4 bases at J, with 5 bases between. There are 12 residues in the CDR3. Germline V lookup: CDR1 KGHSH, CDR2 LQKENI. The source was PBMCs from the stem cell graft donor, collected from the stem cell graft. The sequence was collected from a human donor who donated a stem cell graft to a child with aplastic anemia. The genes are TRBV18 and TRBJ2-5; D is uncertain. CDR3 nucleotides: TGTGCCAGCTCACCAAAAGTAGAGACCCAGTACTTC. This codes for CASSPKVETQYF.